The sample holds a few counts of the clone carrying this T cell receptor (beta chain). Its antigen is not known. The data stem from a study of human T cells and chemical hapten exposure. Overall study findings and caveats: Alopecia affecting every donor means their immune response may not match healthy people's. Among TCRs, those above 1 in 1000 frequency were unaffected by DPC sensitization.

The V gene end was trimmed by 7 bases and the J gene end by 4 bases; junction bases not matched to a gene: 11. CDR1 is MNHNY and CDR2 is SVGAGI in the germline V gene (reference sequence). CDR3 size: 15 residues. Time point of the sample: pre-sensitization, week 0. Treatment specified: therapeutic diphenylcyclopropenone sensitization with weekly scalp DPC. Blood collection took place prior to placing each patch test. Single cDNA molecules in the library carried unique molecular identifiers attached during preparation. TCRdb passed the RACE reads through MiXCR, listing each CDR3 protein once. The table shows under 300,000 distinct CDR3 sequences, with about 8.6% occurring only once.

The sequencing here drew on whole blood, taken in connection with sensitization to the hapten diphenylcyclopropenone (DPC). V usage is TRBV6-6 and J usage is TRBJ2-7; TRBD1 agrees at 9 bases. This receptor was identified in a woman between 40 and 55 years old with alopecia areata. Some clones in this sample may be carry-over from other donors' samples. CDR3 amino acids: CASTRSGTGRYEQYF. CDR3 bases: TGTGCCAGCACCCGAAGCGGGACAGGGCGGTACGAGCAGTACTTC.